This TCR beta chain was sequenced for a study of blood T cell repertoires in COVID-19. The overall study: Sites across the United States, Italy and Spain contributed samples from acute and convalescent COVID-19. Nucleic acid was either cDNA or gDNA, and it came from T cells, B-cell-depleted T cells, or PBMCs.

After removal of 0 bases from V and 3 bases from J, the junction contained 1 base not matched to a gene. The CDR3 contains 14 residues. Germline assignment: CDR1 SGHRS and CDR2 YFSETQ. Per the study methods: By means of reference gene primer amplification, nucleated cell counts were estimated. Sequencing used immunoSEQ multiplex PCR; TCRdb keeps in-frame clones, though not all of them. V, J and clone size are those of that table, while D and trimming were read from the DNA. The sample carries 45,000 to 65,000 clones, about four fifths recorded once. The sequence derives from a human donor in a cohort sampled during active COVID-19. Material for sequencing was peripheral blood. The chain combines TRBV5-1 with TRBJ1-2, with 8 bases identical to TRBD1. The CDR3: CASSLAGQDYGYTF. In nucleotides, the CDR3 is TGCGCCAGCAGCTTGGCGGGACAGGACTATGGCTACACCTTC.